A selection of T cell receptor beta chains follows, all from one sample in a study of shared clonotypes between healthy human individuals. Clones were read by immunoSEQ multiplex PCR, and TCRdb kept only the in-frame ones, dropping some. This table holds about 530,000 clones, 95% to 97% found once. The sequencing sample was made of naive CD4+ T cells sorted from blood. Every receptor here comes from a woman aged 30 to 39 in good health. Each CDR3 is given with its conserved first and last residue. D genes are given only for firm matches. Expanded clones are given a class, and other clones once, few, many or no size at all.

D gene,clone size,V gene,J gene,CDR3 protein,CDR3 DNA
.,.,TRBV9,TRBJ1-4,CASSSGVAGGSARFF,.
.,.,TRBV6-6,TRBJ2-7,CASSAKLGATEQYF,TGTGCCAGCAGTGCTAAGCTGGGGGCAACCGAGCAGTACTTC
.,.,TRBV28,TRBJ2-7,CASSNFGIYEQYF,TGTGCCAGCAGTAATTTCGGGATCTACGAGCAGTACTTC
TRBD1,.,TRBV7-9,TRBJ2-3,CASSRTGASTDTQYF,TGTGCCAGCAGTCGGACAGGGGCTAGCACAGATACGCAGTATTTT
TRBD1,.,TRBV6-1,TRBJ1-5,CASRMTGAVVSPQHF,TGTGCCAGCAGGATGACAGGGGCGGTGGTTAGTCCCCAGCATTTT
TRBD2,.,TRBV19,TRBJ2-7,CASSPNVLAGSHEQYF,TGTGCCAGTAGTCCGAACGTTTTAGCGGGATCCCACGAGCAGTACTTC
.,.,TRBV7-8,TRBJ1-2,CASSLDIRYGYTF,TGTGCCAGCAGCCTTGACATCCGTTATGGCTACACCTTC
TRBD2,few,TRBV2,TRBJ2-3,CASFRTSGSGDTQYF,TGTGCCAGCTTTCGGACTAGCGGGAGTGGAGATACGCAGTATTTT
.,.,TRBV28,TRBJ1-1,CASSLRAAVTEAFF,TGTGCCAGCTCCCTTCGGGCGGCGGTCACTGAAGCTTTCTTT
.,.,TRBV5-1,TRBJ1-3,CASSLGPGFSGNTIYF,TGCGCCAGCAGCTTGGGGCCGGGATTCTCTGGAAACACCATATATTTT
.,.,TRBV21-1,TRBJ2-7,CASSRTGSSYEQYF,TGTGCCAGCAGCAGGACAGGAAGCTCCTACGAGCAGTACTTC
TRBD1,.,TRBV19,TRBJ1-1,CASSTGGTTEAFF,TGTGCCAGTAGTACAGGGGGAACCACTGAAGCTTTCTTT
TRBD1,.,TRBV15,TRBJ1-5,CATSRERQGGDQPQHF,TGTGCCACCAGCAGAGAGCGACAGGGGGGTGATCAGCCCCAGCATTTT
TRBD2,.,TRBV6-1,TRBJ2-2,CASSEGLAGLAGELFF,TGTGCCAGCAGTGAAGGGCTAGCGGGATTGGCCGGGGAGCTGTTTTTT
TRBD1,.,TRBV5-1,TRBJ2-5,CASCGQGAVEETQYF,TGCGCCAGCTGTGGCCAGGGGGCAGTAGAAGAGACCCAGTACTTC
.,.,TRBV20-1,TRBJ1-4,CSALNEKLFF,TGCAGTGCCCTTAATGAAAAACTGTTTTTT
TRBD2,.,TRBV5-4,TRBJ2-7,CASSWGTSGTITYEQYF,TGTGCCAGCAGCTGGGGGACTAGCGGGACCATAACCTACGAGCAGTACTTC
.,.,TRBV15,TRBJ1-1,CATSSLLSRNTEAFF,TGTGCCACCAGCAGTCTTCTCTCTCGGAACACTGAAGCTTTCTTT
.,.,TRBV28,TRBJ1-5,CASSRDQVSNQPQHF,TGTGCCAGCAGCCGGGACCAAGTTAGCAATCAGCCCCAGCATTTT
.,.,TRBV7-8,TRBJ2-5,CASSLVGGAETQYF,TGTGCCAGCAGCTTAGTGGGGGGGGCAGAGACCCAGTACTTC
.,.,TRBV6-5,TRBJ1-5,CASSYGRGHQPQHF,TGTGCCAGCAGTTACGGCCGGGGCCATCAGCCCCAGCATTTT
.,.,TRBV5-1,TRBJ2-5,CASSFVAYQETQYF,TGCGCCAGCAGCTTTGTGGCGTACCAAGAGACCCAGTACTTC
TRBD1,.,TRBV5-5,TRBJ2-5,CASRANRGLGQETQYF,TGTGCCAGCAGAGCGAACAGGGGGTTAGGACAAGAGACCCAGTACTTC
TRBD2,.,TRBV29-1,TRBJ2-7,CSALGRYSGRYEQYF,TGCAGCGCCCTCGGGCGTTATAGCGGGAGGTACGAGCAGTACTTC
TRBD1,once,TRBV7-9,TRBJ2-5,CASSHRGRETQYF,TGTGCCAGCAGCCACAGGGGGCGAGAGACCCAGTACTTC
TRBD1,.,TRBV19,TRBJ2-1,CASSRAGGGNEQFF,TGTGCCAGTAGTAGGGCAGGGGGTGGGAATGAGCAGTTCTTC
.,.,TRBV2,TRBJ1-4,CASEGEVGEKLFF,TGTGCCAGCGAGGGGGAGGTCGGTGAAAAACTGTTTTTT
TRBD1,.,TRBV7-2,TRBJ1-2,CASSLRQGGNYGYTF,TGTGCCAGCAGCCTAAGACAGGGGGGCAACTATGGCTACACCTTC
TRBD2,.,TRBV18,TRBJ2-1,CASSPSSSGSSPHEQFF,TGTGCCAGCTCACCCTCGAGTAGCGGGAGCTCCCCCCATGAGCAGTTCTTC
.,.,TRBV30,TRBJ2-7,CAWSAQDLRSYEQYF,TGTGCCTGGAGTGCGCAGGACCTCAGATCCTACGAGCAGTACTTC
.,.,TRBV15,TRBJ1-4,CATSGAWRPRNEKLFF,TGTGCCACCAGCGGAGCTTGGCGGCCAAGGAATGAAAAACTGTTTTTT
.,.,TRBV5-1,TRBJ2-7,CASSLLSPTGYEQYF,TGCGCCAGCAGCTTACTGTCTCCTACGGGATACGAGCAGTACTTC
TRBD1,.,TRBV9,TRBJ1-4,CASSVLGGQSPDEKLFF,TGTGCCAGCAGCGTTCTGGGGGGACAGTCCCCAGATGAAAAACTGTTTTTT
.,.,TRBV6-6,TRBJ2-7,CASRYNYEQYF,TGTGCCAGCAGATACAACTACGAGCAGTACTTC
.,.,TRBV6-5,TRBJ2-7,CASSYTPRDNSYEQYF,TGTGCCAGCAGTTACACCCCCCGGGACAACTCCTACGAGCAGTACTTC
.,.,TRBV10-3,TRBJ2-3,CAISGEYTDTQYF,TGTGCCATCAGTGGGGAATACACAGATACGCAGTATTTT
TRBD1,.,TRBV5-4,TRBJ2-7,CASSETGGSAYEQYF,TGTGCCAGCAGCGAAACAGGGGGCTCCGCCTACGAGCAGTACTTC
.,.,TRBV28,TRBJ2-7,CASSWSYEQYF,TGTGCCAGCAGTTGGAGCTACGAGCAGTACTTC
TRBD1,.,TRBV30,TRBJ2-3,CAWKTRDRSTDTQYF,TGTGCCTGGAAGACCCGGGACAGGAGCACAGATACGCAGTATTTT
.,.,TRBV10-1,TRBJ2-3,CASQGFIGDTQYF,TGCGCCAGCCAGGGCTTCATCGGAGATACGCAGTATTTT
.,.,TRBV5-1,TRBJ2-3,CASSLVVAAKDTQYF,TGCGCCAGCAGCTTGGTCGTCGCCGCGAAAGATACGCAGTATTTT